The 26 T cell receptor beta chains below all came from one sample that was sequenced in a study of stem cell transplantation in POMP-related autoinflammatory disease. Data came from immunoSEQ multiplex PCR; TCRdb stores just in-frame clones and leaves some out. The sample lists fewer than 30,000 clones, roughly 80% occurring once. The specimen comprised CD4+ T cells from PBMCs, sampled before stem cell transplantation. The receptors stem from a human donor with POMP-related autoinflammation and immune dysregulation (PRAID).

In this sample, this clone turned up a few times. This chain links TRBV4-1 with TRBJ2-7; D perhaps matches TRBD2 (6 bases). The CDR3 is made up of 14 amino acids. V lost 0 bases and J 6 bases, leaving 12 bases between the germline ends. From germline, CDR1 is MGHRA and CDR2 YSYEKL. The CDR3 spells CASSQEWGAGEQYF. DNA for the CDR3: TGCGCCAGCAGCCAAGAGTGGGGAGCGGGCGAGCAGTACTTC.

The V and J genes are TRBV19 and TRBJ2-2; D ambiguous. V was pared by 3 bases and J by 6 bases, with 8 bases between. CDR1 LNHDA and CDR2 SQIVND come from the germline V gene (reference sequence). This CDR3 contains 13 residues. CDR3 sequence (DNA): TGTGCCAGTAGTATTATGGCAGCCGGGGAGCTGTTTTTT. This sequence encodes CASSIMAAGELFF.

CDR3 amino acids: CASSFLWGQGLDQPQHF. DNA of the CDR3: TGTGCCAGCAGTTTCCTATGGGGACAGGGCCTAGATCAGCCCCAGCATTTT. The chain joins TRBV28 to TRBJ1-5, with 9 bases identical to TRBD1. The CDR3 has 17 amino acids. The germline V gene encodes CDR1 MDHEN and CDR2 SYDVKM. The trim removed 3 bases at V and 5 bases at J, leaving 11 bases unmatched. Full variable domain (missing parts from reference TRBV28 and TRBJ1-5): DVKVTQSSRYLVKRTGEKVFLECVQDMDHENMFWYRQDPGLGLRLIYFSYDVKMKEKGDIPEGYSVSREKKERFSLILESASTNQTSMYLCASSFLWGQGLDQPQHFGDGTRLSIL.

This clone was seen only a few times. The rearrangement joins TRBV2 to TRBJ1-6, with 7 bases that match TRBD1. The CDR3 has 13 residues. The V segment lost 6 bases and the J segment 4 bases; nucleotides outside the gene matches: 0. Germline V gene data show CDR1 as SNHLY and CDR2 as FYNNEI. The CDR3 loop reads CASRGQYNSPLHF. As DNA, the CDR3 is TGTGCCAGCAGGGGACAGTATAATTCACCCCTCCACTTT.

This sequence joins TRBV4-1 and TRBJ2-1; 8 positions agree with TRBD2. With V trimmed by 1 base and J by 9 bases, 14 bases remained unmatched. CDR1 and CDR2 from the germline V gene are MGHRA and YSYEKL. The CDR3 covers 17 residues. CDR3 sequence reads: CASSQAGGGRLVGEQFF. The CDR3 DNA sequence: TGCGCCAGCAGCCAAGCGGGGGGCGGGAGGTTAGTGGGTGAGCAGTTCTTC.

The V gene is TRBV5-1, the J gene TRBJ1-1; weak D call: TRBD1 (5 bases). Germline CDR1 SGHRS, CDR2 YFSETQ. This CDR3 is built from 14 residues. V lost 1 base and J lost 4, with 11 bases in between. This CDR3 is CASSLTGEVTEAFF. The CDR3 nucleotides read TGCGCCAGCAGCTTGACGGGGGAGGTCACTGAAGCTTTCTTT.

V and J are TRBV5-4 and TRBJ2-3, with 12 bases matching TRBD2. J gave up 3 bases and V 0 bases, and 5 bases lay outside the gene matches. This CDR3 has 17 residues. Germline V gene sequence: CDR1 SGHNT, CDR2 YYREEE (reference sequence). The CDR3 spells CASSLGLAGGPTDTQYF. The CDR3 DNA sequence: TGTGCCAGCAGCTTGGGTCTAGCGGGGGGGCCGACAGATACGCAGTATTTT.

This chain connects TRBV28 to TRBJ2-3; D is possibly TRBD2 (7 bases). Germline CDR1 is MDHEN and CDR2 is SYDVKM. Trimming left V 0 bases short and J 7 bases short, with 17 bases between. This CDR3 is 16 amino acids long. This chain's CDR3 is CASSLWTGRGGYTQYF. The CDR3 DNA follows: TGTGCCAGCAGTTTATGGACGGGAAGGGGGGGGTATACGCAGTATTTT.

The gene calls are TRBV6-1 and TRBJ2-5; D call uncertain. The CDR3 contains 16 residues. The V gene's germline CDR1 is MNHNS and CDR2 SASEGT. V lost 0 bases and J lost 1, with 12 bases in between. CDR3 sequence reads: CASSEALLGPQETQYF. The CDR3 DNA sequence: TGTGCCAGCAGTGAAGCGCTTCTAGGTCCCCAAGAGACCCAGTACTTC.

The V and J genes are TRBV7-9 and TRBJ2-5; 7 nucleotides line up with TRBD1. This CDR3 has 13 amino acids. Germline CDR1 SEHNR, CDR2 FQNEAQ (reference sequence). V shed 5 bases and J 3 bases; nucleotides not matched to a gene: 3. The CDR3 DNA reads TGTGCCAGCAGCCTCGACAGGGAAGAGACCCAGTACTTC. Encoded protein: CASSLDREETQYF. Drawing the rest from reference TRBV7-9 and TRBJ2-5, the complete variable domain is DTGVSQNPRHKITKRGQNVTFRCDPISEHNRLYWYRQTLGQGPEFLTYFQNEAQLEKSRLLSDRFSAERPKGSFSTLEIQRTEQGDSAMYLCASSLDREETQYFGPGTRLLVL.

This chain links TRBV10-3 with TRBJ1-1, with unresolved D. The germline V and J ends were trimmed by 0 bases and 1 base, with 6 bases remaining between them. There are 14 residues in the CDR3. CDR1 and CDR2 (germline): ENHRY, SYGVKD. CDR3 DNA: TGTGCCATCAGTGAGTCGTTAGGGAACACTGAAGCTTTCTTT. Amino acid sequence: CAISESLGNTEAFF.

The table lists this clone with a few counts. The CDR3 sequence is CASSLVSSSYEQYF. DNA of the CDR3: TGTGCCAGCAGCTTAGTTAGTAGCTCCTACGAGCAGTACTTC. V is TRBV7-2 and J is TRBJ2-7, with unresolved D. This CDR3 is 14 amino acids long. Trimming cost V 1 base and J 0 bases, with 7 bases left between them. The V gene's germline CDR1 is SGHTA and CDR2 FQGNSA.

V and J are TRBV18 and TRBJ2-6; no reliable D call. Germline CDR1 is KGHSH and CDR2 is LQKENI. The CDR3 is made up of 14 amino acids. Trimming took off 0 bases at V and 1 base at J, with 1 base between the two ends. CDR3 in DNA: TGTGCCAGCTCACCACCTTCTGGGGCCAACGTCCTGACTTTC. This translates into CASSPPSGANVLTF.

This chain uses TRBV9 with TRBJ1-5; TRBD1 matches at 8 bases. Germline CDR1 and CDR2: SGDLS and YYNGEE. The ends lost 0 bases at V and 8 bases at J; junction bases unmatched: 10. The CDR3 is 16 residues long. The CDR3 protein is CASSVGAGGRAEPQHF. The DNA for the CDR3 is TGTGCCAGCAGCGTAGGGGCAGGGGGCCGGGCGGAGCCCCAGCATTTT.

The chain couples TRBV9 to TRBJ2-3; weak D call: TRBD2 (5 bases). Germline lookup yields CDR1 SGDLS and CDR2 YYNGEE. This CDR3 is 15 amino acids long. Trimming left V 0 bases short and J 6 bases short, with 14 bases between. The CDR3 loop is CASSVAPSIRDTQYF. Here the CDR3 DNA reads TGTGCCAGCAGCGTAGCCCCTAGCATCCGGGATACGCAGTATTTT.

The J gene is TRBJ1-5, the V gene TRBV2; D is unresolved. Per the germline V gene, CDR1 is SNHLY and CDR2 is FYNNEI. V lost 1 base and J lost 7, with 14 bases in between. The CDR3 has 15 residues. The CDR3 region is CASSEGRRTGQPQHF. The CDR3 DNA follows: TGTGCCAGCAGTGAAGGGCGCAGGACGGGGCAGCCCCAGCATTTT. Full variable domain (missing parts from reference TRBV2 and TRBJ1-5): EPEVTQTPSHQVTQMGQEVILRCVPISNHLYFYWYRQILGQKVEFLVSFYNNEISEKSEIFDDQFSVERPDGSNFTLKIRSTKLEDSAMYFCASSEGRRTGQPQHFGDGTRLSIL.

V and J are TRBV6-1 and TRBJ2-7; 12 nucleotides match TRBD2. V was pared by 6 bases and J by 3 bases, with 21 bases of the junction left unmatched. CDR3 length equals 20 residues. The V gene's germline CDR1 is MNHNS and CDR2 SASEGT. CDR3 nucleotides: TGTGCCAGCAGCGAAAGTGGAAGCCGGGCTAGCGGGAGGGCCCTCTACGAGCAGTACTTC. Its translation: CASSESGSRASGRALYEQYF.

This chain links TRBV7-2 with TRBJ2-3, with D unclear. The CDR3 extends over 12 amino acids. Germline CDR1 and CDR2: SGHTA and FQGNSA. Trimming pared 1 base from V and 9 bases from J, leaving 8 bases between. The CDR3, as DNA: TGTGCCAGCAGCTTAGGTTGGGGAACGCAGTATTTT. It specifies CASSLGWGTQYF.

The chain is built from TRBV6-4 and TRBJ1-5, with D unclear. CDR3 length: 13 amino acids. V gave up 5 bases and J gave up 0 bases, with 5 bases separating them. Per the germline V gene, CDR1 is MRHNA and CDR2 is SNTAGT. Here the CDR3 reads CASSQGSNQPQHF. Written as DNA, the CDR3 is TGTGCCAGCAGTCAAGGTAGCAATCAGCCCCAGCATTTT.

V is TRBV7-8 and J is TRBJ1-1; D ambiguous. V was shortened by 5 bases and J by 4 bases, with 17 bases between the two germline ends. Per the germline V gene, CDR1 is SGHVS and CDR2 is FQNEAQ. This CDR3 is built from 15 residues. CDR3 protein: CASSPDGVGATEAFF. CDR3 in DNA: TGTGCCAGCAGCCCGGATGGAGTGGGAGCCACTGAAGCTTTCTTT.

The chain joins TRBV6-1 to TRBJ1-5; D is undetermined. Trimming removed 2 bases at V and 6 bases at J, with 14 bases between. Germline V gives CDR1 MNHNS, CDR2 SASEGT. CDR3 length equals 15 residues. The CDR3 DNA sequence: TGTGCCAGCAGTGAAATACTGCTGAGTGGTCAGCCCCAGCATTTT. Its protein product is CASSEILLSGQPQHF.

The V call is TRBV7-8, the J call TRBJ1-2; 7 bases agree with TRBD1. The V segment lost 1 base and the J segment 8 bases; nucleotides outside the gene matches: 4. Per germline, CDR1 SGHVS and CDR2 FQNEAQ. The CDR3 consists of 13 residues. CDR3 coding DNA: TGTGCCAGCAGCTTAGAGGGGGCGCGAGGCTACACCTTC. Its protein product is CASSLEGARGYTF.

The genes are TRBV10-3 and TRBJ2-5; maybe TRBD1 (6 bases). CDR3 length: 12 amino acids. CDR1 and CDR2 (germline): ENHRY, SYGVKD. The V end was cut by 4 bases, the J end by 3 bases, with 6 bases between. CDR3 loop: CAISGTEETQYF. CDR3 bases: TGTGCCATCAGTGGGACAGAAGAGACCCAGTACTTC.

This chain links TRBV5-1 with TRBJ2-1, with 8 bases identical to TRBD2. CDR1 is SGHRS, CDR2 YFSETQ, per germline. The trim removed 6 bases at V and 4 bases at J, leaving 9 bases unmatched. The CDR3 contains 15 residues. The DNA for the CDR3 is TGCGCCAGCACTCTGGGGCTAGCGGGTTACAATGAGCAGTTCTTC. Encoded protein: CASTLGLAGYNEQFF.

This chain joins TRBV28 and TRBJ1-1; 7 positions agree with TRBD1. The junction had 3 bases not matched to a gene; V was cut back by 5 bases and J by 3 bases. Germline V gene sequence: CDR1 MDHEN, CDR2 SYDVKM. The CDR3 sequence is 13 residues long. The DNA for the CDR3 is TGTGCCAGCAGTCAGGGGGGGGACACTGAAGCTTTCTTT. Translating it yields CASSQGGDTEAFF.

This clone was recorded a few times. The chain recombines TRBV29-1 with TRBJ1-1; D is uncertain. The CDR3 extends over 13 amino acids. From germline, CDR1 is SQVTM and CDR2 ANQGSEA. Trimming shortened V by 6 bases and J by 4 bases, and 15 bases separated the two germline ends. The CDR3 DNA sequence: TGCAGCGTGGCGGGGTCCCTTGTCACTGAAGCTTTCTTT. Its translation is CSVAGSLVTEAFF.